These 21 T cell receptor beta chains were all obtained from the same sample, sequenced in a study of blood T cell repertoires in COVID-19. Clones were sequenced by immunoSEQ multiplex PCR, and TCRdb holds only the in-frame ones, with some missing. The sample lists 95,000 or so clones, 79% occurring once. Sequencing was carried out using peripheral blood. The receptors were sampled from a woman older than 75 with active or convalescent COVID-19.

This rearrangement joins TRBV27 to TRBJ2-2, with no clear D. Germline V gives CDR1 MNHEY, CDR2 SMNVEV (reference sequence). The germline V and J ends were trimmed by 3 bases and 6 bases, with 8 bases remaining between them. The CDR3 length is 13 residues. The chain's CDR3 is CASSFDASGELFF. The CDR3 DNA reads TGTGCCAGCAGTTTTGATGCGTCCGGGGAGCTGTTTTTT.

This rearrangement joins TRBV28 to TRBJ2-5, with TRBD2 identical over 8 bases. V was clipped by 5 bases and J by 4 bases; unmatched bases: 12. Germline V gives CDR1 MDHEN, CDR2 SYDVKM. The CDR3 contains 16 residues. CDR3 in amino acids: CASSPSRAGDGETQYF. DNA for the CDR3: TGTGCCAGCAGTCCCTCGCGAGCGGGAGATGGAGAGACCCAGTACTTC.

The rearrangement uses TRBV18 and TRBJ1-3; D possibly corresponds to TRBD1 (5 bases). Germline V gene lookup returns CDR1 KGHSH and CDR2 LQKENI. The V and J ends lost 2 bases and 3 bases respectively, with 11 bases between them. This CDR3 is built from 15 residues. CDR3 in DNA: TGTGCCAGCTCACCATCAAGGGACTTTGGAAACACCATATATTTT. It is translated as CASSPSRDFGNTIYF.

This clone was seen a single time. CDR3 residues: CASSQVAGGEYTEAFF. The CDR3 region has the DNA TGTGCCAGCAGCCAAGTAGCGGGGGGCGAATACACTGAAGCTTTCTTT. V usage is TRBV3-1 (or the pseudogene TRBV3-2) and J usage is TRBJ1-1, with a weak D call TRBD1 (6 bases). The CDR3 has 16 amino acids. Germline V lookup: CDR1 LGHDT, CDR2 YNNKEL (reference sequence). Trimming shortened V by 1 base and J by 3 bases, and 15 bases separated the two germline ends.

The gene calls are TRBV18 and TRBJ1-1; the D is unclear. The CDR3 contains 17 residues. CDR1 and CDR2 (germline): KGHSH, LQKENI. V was cut by 3 bases and J by 0 bases, with 17 bases left in between. CDR3 sequence: CASSPIPATEMNTEAFF. CDR3 DNA sequence: TGTGCCAGCTCACCTATCCCCGCCACAGAGATGAACACTGAAGCTTTCTTT.

This chain connects TRBV6-6 to TRBJ2-7; perhaps TRBD1 as D (6 bases). The ends were cut back, 5 bases at V and 5 bases at J, with 10 bases in the middle. The germline CDR1 and CDR2 sequences are MNHNY and SVGAGI (reference sequence). This CDR3 has 12 amino acids. The CDR3 loop is CASSPGAHEQYF. CDR3 nucleotide sequence: TGTGCCAGCAGTCCAGGGGCCCACGAGCAGTACTTC.

The V gene is TRBV27, the J gene TRBJ1-1, with TRBD1 matching 9 bases. Germline V CDR1 and CDR2: MNHEY, SMNVEV (reference sequence). V lost 5 bases and J lost 4; bases outside the gene matches: 11. The CDR3 contains 16 residues. The CDR3 sequence: CASSPYGTGRRTEAFF. The CDR3, as DNA: TGTGCCAGCAGTCCATACGGGACAGGGAGGCGCACTGAAGCTTTCTTT.

As regards this clone: The junction departs from germline at one end; a sequencing error may be responsible. This chain links TRBV5-1 with TRBJ1-1, with D possibly matching TRBD1 (6 bases). CDR1 is SGHRS, CDR2 YFSETQ, per germline. CDR3 length: 12 amino acids. CDR3 loop: CASSKAGEEAFF. The CDR3, as DNA: TGTGCCAGCAGCAAGGCAGGGGAAGAAGCTTTCTTT.

The chain is built from TRBV2 and TRBJ2-5, with D tentatively TRBD2 (7 bases). The CDR3 loop spans 13 amino acids. V lost 7 bases to trimming and J lost 5 bases, with 14 bases between them. In germline, CDR1 is SNHLY, CDR2 FYNNEI. CDR3 protein: CASTEGGTETQYF. CDR3 DNA sequence: TGTGCCAGCACCGAGGGGGGGACTGAGACCCAGTACTTC.

The chain uses TRBV5-5 and TRBJ1-5; tentatively, D is TRBD1 (5 bases). The germline gives CDR1 SGHKS, CDR2 YYEKEE (reference sequence). The CDR3 length is 14 residues. Trimming cost V 0 bases and J 4 bases, with 8 bases left between them. CDR3 DNA: TGTGCCAGCAGCTTGGCCGGGGGGAATCAGCCCCAGCATTTT. As protein: CASSLAGGNQPQHF. Using reference TRBV5-5 and TRBJ1-5 for the parts outside the CDR3, the full variable domain is DAGVTQSPTHLIKTRGQQVTLRCSPISGHKSVSWYQQVLGQGPQFIFQYYEKEERGRGNFPDRFSARQFPNYSSELNVNALLLGDSALYLCASSLAGGNQPQHFGDGTRLSIL.

This clone appeared once. The J gene is TRBJ2-1, the V gene TRBV25-1, with D possibly TRBD2 on 5 matching bases. The CDR3 is 15 amino acids. From germline, CDR1 is MGHDK and CDR2 SYGVNS. The V and J ends lost 5 bases and 10 bases respectively, with 21 bases between them. The CDR3 region has the DNA TGTGCCAGCAGTAAATTCGGGTCGACTGGCGGGGAGCAGTTCTTC. Residues: CASSKFGSTGGEQFF.

The chain uses TRBV7-9 and TRBJ2-4; tentative D call: TRBD1 (5 bases). Germline loops: CDR1 SEHNR, CDR2 FQNEAQ (reference sequence). Trimming shortened V by 3 bases and J by 8 bases, and 11 bases separated the two germline ends. This CDR3 spans 13 amino acids. The chain's CDR3 is CASSFEGVDIQYF. CDR3 DNA sequence: TGTGCCAGCAGCTTCGAAGGGGTGGACATTCAGTACTTC.

The chain is built from TRBV28 and TRBJ2-7; possibly TRBD2 for D (6 bases). From germline, CDR1 is MDHEN and CDR2 SYDVKM. Trimming left V 3 bases short and J 0 bases short, with 15 bases between. This CDR3 is built from 16 residues. The CDR3 nucleotides are TGTGCCAGCAGTTTTTTGGGACGGGGGAGCTCCTACGAGCAGTACTTC. It yields the protein CASSFLGRGSSYEQYF.

This clone was counted a few times. This chain uses TRBV20-1 with TRBJ1-5; D is possibly TRBD1 (5 bases). The V and J ends lost 4 bases and 6 bases respectively, with 13 bases between them. The CDR3 is 13 amino acids. The germline V gene has CDR1 DFQATT and CDR2 SNEGSKA (reference sequence). CDR3 region: CSAIDRGGQPQHF. CDR3 nucleotide sequence: TGCAGTGCTATTGATAGGGGAGGTCAGCCCCAGCATTTT.

The chain carries TRBV28 and TRBJ1-5; D is possibly TRBD1 (5 bases). The V and J ends lost 7 bases and 2 bases respectively, with 15 bases between them. This CDR3 is 15 amino acids long. Germline V lookup: CDR1 MDHEN, CDR2 SYDVKM. This CDR3 reads CASMLGGTRNQPQHF. In DNA form, the CDR3 reads TGTGCCAGCATGCTGGGCGGGACGCGCAATCAGCCCCAGCATTTT.

This clone has more than one count but fewer than ten. The chain couples TRBV6-4 to TRBJ1-4; 8 nucleotides line up with TRBD1. The CDR3 sequence is 14 residues long. V dropped 6 bases and J dropped 3; count of bases not matched to a gene: 3. Germline CDR1 is MRHNA and CDR2 is SNTAGT. CDR3 nucleotides: TGTGCCAGCAGCCCGACAGGGGCTAATGAAAAACTGTTTTTT. It is translated as CASSPTGANEKLFF.

V gene TRBV9 combines with J gene TRBJ1-2, with TRBD1 matching over 11 bases. V shed 4 bases and J 6 bases; nucleotides not matched to a gene: 8. CDR1 is SGDLS and CDR2 is YYNGEE in the germline V gene. The CDR3 extends over 15 amino acids. The CDR3 DNA sequence: TGTGCCAGCAGCATCTCTGGACAGGGGGCGGATGGCTACACCTTC. Translating gives CASSISGQGADGYTF.

The chain joins TRBV6-1 to TRBJ2-7; D perhaps matches TRBD2 (5 bases). The CDR3 runs 16 residues. Trimming cost V 1 base and J 6 bases, with 19 bases left between them. Germline-derived CDR1 and CDR2 are MNHNS and SASEGT. The CDR3 region has the DNA TGTGCCAGCAGTGAAGTGTTGAACCCGCGGACTCCCGAGCAGTACTTC. Its protein product is CASSEVLNPRTPEQYF.

This chain uses TRBV7-2 with TRBJ1-3, with 7 positions matching TRBD1. The CDR3 has 17 residues. Unmatched junction bases numbered 10, after V lost 4 bases and J lost 1 base. The germline CDR1 and CDR2 sequences are SGHTA and FQGNSA. The CDR3 DNA is TGTGCCAGCAGCTCCGGGACAGCTGGGAGGTCTGGAAACACCATATATTTT. It yields the protein CASSSGTAGRSGNTIYF.

Comments on this clone: Germline is not matched at one junction end, which may reflect a read error. The chain recombines TRBV7-3 with TRBJ2-3, with a possible D match to TRBD2 (6 bases). The CDR3 has 14 amino acids. CDR1 and CDR2 from the germline V gene are SGHTA and FQGTGA. CDR3 DNA sequence: TGTGCCAGCAGCTTGCGGCGGGGATCAGATCCGCAGTATTTT. Protein: CASSLRRGSDPQYF.

The J gene is TRBJ2-5, the V gene TRBV18; weak D call: TRBD2 (6 bases). CDR1 and CDR2 from the germline V gene are KGHSH and LQKENI. V was trimmed by 2 bases and J by 5 bases, leaving 15 bases between them. This CDR3 comprises 15 residues. The CDR3: CASSPWRDSGETQYF. The DNA for the CDR3 is TGTGCCAGCTCACCATGGCGGGATAGTGGCGAGACCCAGTACTTC.